This T cell receptor (beta chain) was obtained from a study of blood T cell repertoires in COVID-19. The table came from immunoSEQ multiplex PCR; TCRdb's copy has only in-frame clones and leaves some out. The table lists roughly 80,000 clones, approximately 86% of them singletons. This sequence originates from an elderly woman with acute or convalescent COVID-19. Sequencing input: peripheral blood.

In DNA, the CDR3 is TGCGCCAGCAGCTTACGTAGTGGTTTCATGGCTAATGAAAAACTGTTTTTT. This codes for CASSLRSGFMANEKLFF. V and J are TRBV5-1 and TRBJ1-4; D unresolved. Trimming left V 2 bases short and J 3 bases short, with 17 bases between. The CDR3 is 17 amino acids. The germline V gene encodes CDR1 SGHRS and CDR2 YFSETQ.